This T cell receptor beta chain was observed in a study of spatial heterogeneity in lung cancer. Overall study context: Raw reads contained each unique TCR and UMI combination more than ten times on average.

The time point here: blood at routine non-recurrence follow-up after resection. In each case, whole RNA from tumor, nontumor lung or frozen PBMC was sequenced unsorted. This clonotype appeared a few times. Every TCR cDNA molecule carried a tag that served as a unique molecular identifier. TCRdb fed the 5' RACE reads into MiXCR, producing one record per CDR3 protein. Among 40,000 to 45,000 distinct CDR3 sequences listed, approximately 22% were seen once. V gave up 4 bases and J gave up 4 bases; unmatched junction bases: 2. Germline CDR1 reads ENHRY; CDR2 reads SYGVKD. The CDR3 totals 13 residues. The receptor was isolated from a female donor with early-stage non-small cell lung cancer. The specimen comprised PBMCs, sampled at follow-up. V usage is TRBV10-3 and J usage is TRBJ2-7, with 9 bases matching TRBD1. The chain's CDR3 is CAISVDRGYEQYF. The CDR3 bases are TGTGCCATCAGTGTGGACAGGGGTTACGAGCAGTACTTC.